This T cell receptor beta chain emerged from a study of shared clonotypes between healthy human individuals. Study details: For every donor, three CD4 naive, three CD4 memory, two CD8 naive and one CD8 memory plates were used. General study results and limits: Compared with memory subsets, naive subsets generally had larger estimated richness. The rarefaction results pointed to incomplete sorted-subset sequencing despite large depth.

Genomic DNA per cell subset filled all wells of several immunoSEQ plates. Libraries were prepared by immunoSEQ multiplex PCR; TCRdb keeps only in-frame clonotypes and omits some of them. The sample lists millions of clones; 90% to 95% were seen once. About this clone: Its target is unknown. One end of the junction is discordant with germline, which a read error may explain.

Per the germline V gene, CDR1 is SSHAT and CDR2 is FNYEAQ (reference sequence). CDR3 length: 19 residues. The material sequenced was naive CD4+ T cells sorted from blood. Subset in this sample: CD45RA+ positively selected. This sequence originates from a man between 18 and 29 years old in good health. The gene calls are TRBV7-7 and TRBJ2-5; D perhaps matches TRBD2 (5 bases). The closer fit of TRBJ2-7 to the DNA end suggests the J call may be wrong. The DNA for the CDR3 is TGTGCTAGCAGTCAAAATAGGTCAGAGTTGGACTGTTCGGCCTACGAGCAGTACTTC. This translates into CASSQNRSELDCSAYEQYF.